Following are 2 T cell receptor beta chains from one sample sequenced in a study of Ad26.COV2.S vaccination and SARS-CoV-2 variants. Generated by immunoSEQ multiplex PCR, the TCRdb table keeps only in-frame clones and is missing some. The sample lists hundreds of thousands of clones, around 82% occurring once. Treatment specified: roughly 19 received Ad26.COV2.S at low or high dose, single or two shots; 5 received placebo; per-sample allocation not given. Samples were taken on day 63 after the first vaccine or placebo injection. The material sequenced was peripheral blood, taken in a trial of Ad26.COV2.S vaccine versus placebo. These receptors came from a person aged 18-65 years who received the Ad26.COV2.S COVID-19 vaccine or a placebo.

This sequence joins TRBV5-4 and TRBJ1-4; D perhaps matches TRBD1 (5 bases). There are 15 residues in the CDR3. V was cut by 0 bases and J by 5 bases, with 11 bases left in between. The germline CDR1 and CDR2 sequences are SGHNT and YYREEE (reference sequence). The CDR3 sequence: CASSLVSGGNEKLFF. CDR3 bases: TGTGCCAGCAGCTTGGTATCGGGGGGGAATGAAAAACTGTTTTTT.

This chain links TRBV18 with TRBJ2-7; no firm D call. The CDR3 is 12 amino acids. The V gene's germline CDR1 is KGHSH and CDR2 LQKENI. V lost 2 bases and J 4 bases, leaving 6 bases between the germline ends. The CDR3 loop is CASSPGEYEQYF. The CDR3 bases are TGTGCCAGCTCACCAGGCGAATACGAGCAGTACTTC.